The 10 T cell receptor beta chains listed next were all sequenced from one sample in a study of cytomegalovirus exposure and HLA in healthy donors. It was with 60 Vbeta and 13 Jbeta primers that the PCR ran. The method was immunoSEQ multiplex PCR; TCRdb's version includes in-frame clones alone and lacks a portion of them. The table records around 130,000 clones, roughly 62% of them present only once. Sample: PBMCs. Every receptor here comes from a male donor in good health and CMV-seronegative.

This clone has a handful of counts. The chain employs TRBV14 and TRBJ2-7, with D tentatively TRBD2 (6 bases). V was pared by 1 base and J by 6 bases, with 16 bases between. The CDR3 is 15 amino acids. From germline, CDR1 is SGHDN and CDR2 FVKESK. The CDR3 spells CASSQVGGWSSEQYF. In DNA form, the CDR3 reads TGTGCCAGCAGCCAAGTGGGGGGTTGGTCGTCCGAGCAGTACTTC.

The chain employs TRBV28 and TRBJ2-2, with TRBD1 matching over 9 bases. Germline V gene lookup returns CDR1 MDHEN and CDR2 SYDVKM. The CDR3 has 19 residues. Trimming at V came to 4 bases and at J to 5 bases, leaving 17 bases not matched to a gene. This chain's CDR3 is CASSYTSYRGPHWTGELFF. For the CDR3, the DNA is TGTGCCAGCAGTTACACAAGCTACAGGGGGCCCCATTGGACCGGGGAGCTGTTTTTT. The full variable domain, completed using reference TRBV28 and TRBJ2-2, is DVKVTQSSRYLVKRTGEKVFLECVQDMDHENMFWYRQDPGLGLRLIYFSYDVKMKEKGDIPEGYSVSREKKERFSLILESASTNQTSMYLCASSYTSYRGPHWTGELFFGEGSRLTVL.

The CDR3 DNA reads TGTGCCAGCAGTGGGGGACAGCGGACCTCCTACGAGCAGTACTTC. This codes for CASSGGQRTSYEQYF. The rearrangement uses TRBV2 and TRBJ2-7, with 7 positions matching TRBD1. Per the germline V gene, CDR1 is SNHLY and CDR2 is FYNNEI. This CDR3 is built from 15 residues. J gave up 0 bases and V 4 bases, and 6 bases lay outside the gene matches.

Here the CDR3 reads CASSSARGSGQPQHF. The CDR3 nucleotides are TGTGCCAGCAGCTCTGCTAGGGGTTCAGGTCAGCCCCAGCATTTT. This chain joins TRBV7-2 and TRBJ1-5; possible D gene TRBD1, 5 bases. Trimming pared 4 bases from V and 6 bases from J, leaving 16 bases between. Germline V lookup: CDR1 SGHTA, CDR2 FQGNSA. CDR3 size: 15 residues. Full variable domain (rest looked up from reference TRBV7-2 and TRBJ1-5): GAGVSQSPSNKVTEKGKDVELRCDPISGHTALYWYRQSLGQGLEFLIYFQGNSAPDKSGLPSDRFSAERTGGSVSTLTIQRTQQEDSAVYLCASSSARGSGQPQHFGDGTRLSIL.

The chain recombines TRBV7-3 with TRBJ1-2; a weak D match, TRBD1 (6 bases). The CDR3 has 14 residues. The germline V gene encodes CDR1 SGHTA and CDR2 FQGTGA. V gave up 2 bases and J gave up 2 bases, with 9 bases separating them. The chain's CDR3 is CASSLGQGNYGYTF. CDR3 in DNA: TGTGCCAGCAGCTTAGGGCAGGGGAACTATGGCTACACCTTC.

CDR3: CASSLVGFNYGYTF. The CDR3, as DNA: TGTGCCAGCAGCTTGGTCGGGTTTAACTATGGCTACACCTTC. The J gene is TRBJ1-2, the V gene TRBV7-9, with D unclear. With 3 bases removed from V and 1 base from J, the gap between germline ends came to 9 bases. This CDR3 spans 14 amino acids. Germline V CDR1 and CDR2: SEHNR, FQNEAQ (reference sequence).

This chain uses TRBV4-1 with TRBJ1-1; a weak D match, TRBD1 (5 bases). The CDR3 runs to 12 residues. Germline V gene data show CDR1 as MGHRA and CDR2 as YSYEKL. V was trimmed by 5 bases and J by 5 bases, leaving 9 bases between them. The CDR3 loop is CASSRGMTEAFF. The CDR3 coding sequence is TGCGCCAGCAGCAGGGGTATGACTGAAGCTTTCTTT.

The rearrangement links TRBV9 to TRBJ2-3, with D unclear. CDR3 length equals 14 residues. Per the germline V gene, CDR1 is SGDLS and CDR2 is YYNGEE. Trimming shortened V by 1 base and J by 3 bases, and 9 bases separated the two germline ends. For the CDR3, the DNA is TGTGCCAGCAGCGTACAGATAAGTACAGATACGCAGTATTTT. It codes for CASSVQISTDTQYF. The whole variable domain, remainder taken from reference TRBV9 and TRBJ2-3, is DSGVTQTPKHLITATGQRVTLRCSPRSGDLSVYWYQQSLDQGLQFLIQYYNGEERAKGNILERFSAQQFPDLHSELNLSSLELGDSALYFCASSVQISTDTQYFGPGTRLTVL.

CDR3 amino acids: CAWSNGAAYEQYF. The CDR3 DNA reads TGTGCCTGGAGTAATGGGGCTGCCTACGAGCAGTACTTC. V usage is TRBV30 and J usage is TRBJ2-5; a weak D match, TRBD1 (5 bases). The DNA end favors TRBJ2-7, so the J call may be wrong. Germline V gene sequence: CDR1 GTSNPN, CDR2 SVGIG (reference sequence). The length of the CDR3 is 13 residues.

A word on this clone: Relative to the germline gene, one junction end is altered; a read error may explain this. The rearrangement links TRBV7-9 to TRBJ1-2; D unclear. The germline V gene encodes CDR1 SEHNR and CDR2 FQNEAQ (reference sequence). The CDR3 length is 19 residues. The CDR3 region is CSSSLVRRSVQQANYGYTF. The CDR3 DNA reads TGTTCCAGCAGCTTAGTTCGTAGGTCTGTCCAGCAGGCTAACTATGGCTACACCTTC.